The 29 T cell receptor beta chains given below trace back to one sample, sequenced in a study of blood T cell repertoires in COVID-19. Clones were sequenced by immunoSEQ multiplex PCR, and TCRdb holds only the in-frame ones, with some missing. The sample consists of some 120,000 clones, approximately 82% of them appearing once. Sequencing was performed on peripheral blood. The receptor source for this set is an elderly man with active or convalescent COVID-19.

The J gene is TRBJ2-4, the V gene TRBV6-7; 8 bases are a match to TRBD1. TRBV6-7 has ORF status, its function being uncertain. CDR3 length: 16 amino acids. V gave up 6 bases and J gave up 0 bases; unmatched junction bases: 7. The CDR3 is CASRKTGVGAKNIQYF. CDR3 in DNA: TGTGCCAGCAGGAAGACAGGGGTGGGAGCCAAAAACATTCAGTACTTC.

Here the CDR3 reads CASSPPGLAGSVEQYF. CDR3 coding DNA: TGTGCCAGCTCACCGCCGGGACTAGCGGGGTCGGTCGAGCAGTACTTC. The chain recombines TRBV18 with TRBJ2-7; 13 bases match TRBD2. The CDR3 has 16 residues. Trimming took 3 bases from V and 6 from J; bases not matched to a gene: 8. Germline V gene data show CDR1 as KGHSH and CDR2 as LQKENI.

V gene TRBV6-2 or TRBV6-3 combines with J gene TRBJ2-7, with D perhaps matching TRBD2 (6 bases). Looked up from germline, CDR1 is MNHEY and CDR2 is SVGEGT. The CDR3 loop spans 13 amino acids. With 4 bases removed from V and 3 bases from J, the gap between germline ends came to 10 bases. DNA of the CDR3: TGTGCCAGCAGTTGGGACTCCTACTACGAGCAGTACTTC. Protein sequence: CASSWDSYYEQYF.

This sequence joins TRBV5-1 and TRBJ1-2; possible D gene TRBD1, 6 bases. This CDR3 region has 15 residues. Deletions cut 2 bases from V and 2 bases from J, with 13 bases between. Germline V gene sequence: CDR1 SGHRS, CDR2 YFSETQ. The CDR3: CASSLSPGENYGYTF. The DNA for the CDR3 is TGCGCCAGCAGCTTAAGCCCAGGGGAAAACTATGGCTACACCTTC.

This chain joins TRBV19 and TRBJ2-2, with 10 bases matching TRBD2. The length of the CDR3 is 15 residues. Germline trimming cut 4 bases from V and 3 bases from J; bases unmatched to any gene: 2. Per the germline V gene, CDR1 is LNHDA and CDR2 is SQIVND (reference sequence). The DNA for the CDR3 is TGTGCCAGTAGTACACTAGCGGGGTACACCGGGGAGCTGTTTTTT. Protein product: CASSTLAGYTGELFF.

The V gene is TRBV6-5, the J gene TRBJ2-3; 11 nucleotides agree with TRBD1. The CDR3 runs to 15 residues. CDR1 is MNHEY, CDR2 SVGAGI, per germline. J lost 5 bases, V lost 6 bases, and 7 bases had no gene match. The CDR3 loop is CASRSGTGGKDTQYF. The CDR3 bases are TGTGCCAGCAGGTCCGGGACAGGGGGGAAAGATACGCAGTATTTT.

This clone was picked up a small number of times. This sequence joins TRBV19 and TRBJ1-3; D is unresolved. The CDR3 consists of 13 residues. Germline CDR1 reads LNHDA; CDR2 reads SQIVND (reference sequence). V lost 8 bases and J 0 bases, leaving 8 bases between the germline ends. The CDR3 sequence is CASGSFSGNTIYF. The CDR3 nucleotides are TGTGCCAGTGGCAGTTTCTCTGGAAACACCATATATTTT.

This chain links TRBV30 with TRBJ1-1, with a tentative D call TRBD1 (6 bases). In germline, CDR1 is GTSNPN, CDR2 SVGIG (reference sequence). Trimming removed 4 bases from V and 2 bases from J, with 17 bases in between. This CDR3 has 15 amino acids. CDR3 loop: CAWMGARSLNTEAFF. DNA of the CDR3: TGTGCCTGGATGGGGGCGCGATCCCTTAACACTGAAGCTTTCTTT.

J is TRBJ1-4 and V is TRBV20-1; TRBD1 might be the D (5 bases). Germline CDR1 is DFQATT and CDR2 is SNEGSKA (reference sequence). Between the trimmed V and J ends, which lost 3 bases and 7 bases, there was a span of 15 bases. The CDR3 length is 14 residues. This CDR3 reads CSASSAGRGEKLFF. The CDR3 region has the DNA TGCAGTGCTAGTTCCGCGGGGAGGGGTGAAAAACTGTTTTTT.

V and J are TRBV5-1 and TRBJ1-4; D gene unclear. The CDR3 is 13 residues long. Germline CDR1 and CDR2: SGHRS and YFSETQ. V lost 4 bases and J lost 7, with 11 bases in between. CDR3 protein: CASSPGGREKLFF. CDR3 nucleotides: TGCGCCAGCAGCCCCGGAGGCCGTGAAAAACTGTTTTTT. The full variable domain, in which reference TRBV5-1 and TRBJ1-4 provide the parts outside the CDR3, is KAGVTQTPRYLIKTRGQQVTLSCSPISGHRSVSWYQQTPGQGLQFLFEYFSETQRNKGNFPGRFSGRQFSNSRSEMNVSTLELGDSALYLCASSPGGREKLFFGSGTQLSVL.

The chain has TRBV9 and TRBJ2-1; D not certain. The CDR3 contains 15 residues. With 0 bases removed from V and 0 bases from J, the gap between germline ends came to 7 bases. In germline, CDR1 is SGDLS, CDR2 YYNGEE. CDR3 region: CASSVEQYSYNEQFF. The CDR3 DNA reads as TGTGCCAGCAGCGTAGAACAGTACTCCTACAATGAGCAGTTCTTC.

V gene TRBV9 combines with J gene TRBJ1-1; D may be TRBD1 (5 bases). Trimming pared 3 bases from V and 0 bases from J, leaving 9 bases between. This CDR3 has 14 residues. Germline V CDR1 and CDR2: SGDLS, YYNGEE. CDR3 protein: CASSAGGMNTEAFF. CDR3 sequence (DNA): TGTGCCAGCAGCGCCGGGGGGATGAACACTGAAGCTTTCTTT.

This chain uses TRBV10-3 with TRBJ2-3, with TRBD2 identical over 7 bases. The CDR3 length is 15 residues. Germline trimming cut 10 bases from V and 4 bases from J; bases unmatched to any gene: 14. Looked up from germline, CDR1 is ENHRY and CDR2 is SYGVKD. CDR3 bases: TGTGCCACCAGGGACCCGAGACTAGCCTCAGATACGCAGTATTTT. It codes for CATRDPRLASDTQYF.

The chain links TRBV7-9 to TRBJ2-7; weak D call: TRBD2 (5 bases). Germline V gene lookup returns CDR1 SEHNR and CDR2 FQNEAQ (reference sequence). The V end lost 2 bases, the J end lost 2 bases, and 10 bases lay between the germline ends. This CDR3 is built from 14 residues. Written as DNA, the CDR3 is TGTGCCAGCAGCTTATATGGCGGGCCCTACGAGCAGTACTTC. It specifies CASSLYGGPYEQYF.

V usage is TRBV6-2 or TRBV6-3 and J usage is TRBJ1-2; 9 positions match TRBD1. V shed 4 bases, J shed 4 bases, and the junction held 7 bases outside the gene matches. The CDR3 extends over 15 amino acids. The V gene's germline CDR1 is MNHEY and CDR2 SVGEGT. DNA of the CDR3: TGTGCCAGCAGTTTGACGGACAGGGGACTCTATGGCTACACCTTC. As protein: CASSLTDRGLYGYTF.

The V and J genes are TRBV3-1 (or the pseudogene TRBV3-2) and TRBJ1-2; TRBD1 matches at 7 bases. Germline assignment: CDR1 LGHDT and CDR2 YNNKEL (reference sequence). V shed 11 bases, J shed 4 bases, and the junction held 16 bases outside the gene matches. This CDR3 has 15 amino acids. In nucleotides, the CDR3 is TGTGCCTCCCCCAGGGGGGCCGTAATTCGCTATGGCTACACCTTC. Amino acids: CASPRGAVIRYGYTF.

The chain carries TRBV2 and TRBJ2-7; 9 positions agree with TRBD2. Germline CDR1 is SNHLY and CDR2 is FYNNEI. The V and J ends lost 7 bases and 9 bases, in that order; junction bases with no gene match: 10. The CDR3 totals 13 residues. The CDR3 region is CASKRGDIALQYF. As DNA, the CDR3 is TGTGCCAGCAAGCGGGGGGATATTGCGTTGCAGTACTTC.

The rearrangement joins TRBV29-1 to TRBJ1-2, with D perhaps TRBD1 (6 bases). The CDR3 is made up of 11 amino acids. Germline-derived CDR1 and CDR2 are SQVTM and ANQGSEA. Trimming cost V 4 bases and J 7 bases, with 10 bases left between them. CDR3 sequence: CSVGETGGYTF. The CDR3, as DNA: TGCAGCGTTGGCGAGACAGGTGGCTACACCTTC.

This sequence joins TRBV2 and TRBJ1-1; the match to TRBD1 covers 10 bases. Per the germline V gene, CDR1 is SNHLY and CDR2 is FYNNEI. This CDR3 is built from 13 residues. Trimming removed 2 bases from V and 10 bases from J; junction bases left unmatched: 4. As DNA, the CDR3 is TGTGCCAGCAGTGAACTTGACAGGGGGCGAGCTTTCTTT. Translated, it gives CASSELDRGRAFF.

This chain links TRBV6-2 or TRBV6-3 with TRBJ2-1; TRBD1 matches at 9 bases. The CDR3 totals 17 residues. V dropped 2 bases and J dropped 0; count of bases not matched to a gene: 5. Germline CDR1 MNHEY, CDR2 SVGEGT. Here the CDR3 DNA reads TGTGCCAGCAGTTACGAACAGGGGGCGAGCTCCTACAATGAGCAGTTCTTC. Amino acid sequence: CASSYEQGASSYNEQFF.

The J gene is TRBJ1-2, the V gene TRBV7-3; D not certain. This CDR3 spans 14 amino acids. Trimming stripped 5 bases from V and 4 bases from J, with 14 bases between. Germline V lookup: CDR1 SGHTA, CDR2 FQGTGA. CDR3: CASSAKSEAYGYTF. CDR3 DNA: TGTGCCAGCAGCGCCAAGTCGGAGGCCTATGGCTACACCTTC.

This chain connects TRBV18 to TRBJ1-1; D ambiguous. The germline V and J ends were trimmed by 3 bases and 7 bases, with 18 bases remaining between them. The germline gives CDR1 KGHSH, CDR2 LQKENI. This CDR3 contains 15 residues. CDR3 sequence (DNA): TGTGCCAGCTCACCTAGCGGCACAGCCGGCTTTGAAGCTTTCTTT. It specifies CASSPSGTAGFEAFF.

The chain links TRBV6-5 to TRBJ2-2; TRBD1 aligns across 10 bases. Germline V gene lookup returns CDR1 MNHEY and CDR2 SVGAGI. The CDR3 covers 15 residues. After removal of 6 bases from V and 5 bases from J, the junction contained 6 bases not matched to a gene. CDR3 sequence (DNA): TGTGCCAGCAGGCGGACAGGGGGGAGTACCGGGGAGCTGTTTTTT. It codes for CASRRTGGSTGELFF.

This chain connects TRBV29-1 to TRBJ1-2; tentatively, D is TRBD1 (5 bases). The CDR3 length is 11 residues. V gave up 8 bases and J gave up 6 bases, with 13 bases separating them. Germline V gene lookup returns CDR1 SQVTM and CDR2 ANQGSEA. CDR3 DNA: TGCAGCACAACGCTAGGGGATGGCTACACCTTC. This codes for CSTTLGDGYTF.

V is TRBV5-1 and J is TRBJ2-3; 7 bases match TRBD2. Germline assignment: CDR1 SGHRS and CDR2 YFSETQ. V lost 4 bases to trimming and J lost 1 base; unmatched junction nucleotides: 3. The CDR3 runs to 14 residues. The CDR3 DNA reads TGCGCCAGCAGCAGTCTAGCGGGCACAGATACGCAGTATTTT. Protein sequence: CASSSLAGTDTQYF.

This clone was observed a handful of times. The chain links TRBV19 to TRBJ2-7, with 7 bases lining up with TRBD1. V gave up 4 bases and J gave up 1 base; unmatched junction bases: 7. This CDR3 contains 15 residues. Germline CDR1 reads LNHDA; CDR2 reads SQIVND (reference sequence). The CDR3 DNA reads TGTGCCAGTAGTAGCCTATCGACAGGGTCCTACGAGCAGTACTTC. Translated, it gives CASSSLSTGSYEQYF.

A single count supports this clone. The rearrangement joins TRBV28 to TRBJ1-2; 7 nucleotides align to TRBD1. Losses at the gene ends were 4 bases for V and 5 bases for J; bases not matched to a gene: 1. The germline V gene has CDR1 MDHEN and CDR2 SYDVKM. The CDR3 length is 12 residues. CDR3 sequence: CASSSRGYGYTF. Written as DNA, the CDR3 is TGTGCCAGCAGTTCCAGGGGGTATGGCTACACCTTC.

The chain recombines TRBV7-2 with TRBJ1-2, with TRBD1 matching over 10 bases. This CDR3 is built from 13 residues. Germline-derived CDR1 and CDR2 are SGHTA and FQGNSA. Trimming took 5 bases from V and 7 from J; bases not matched to a gene: 4. CDR3 nucleotide sequence: TGTGCCAGCAGCCCTCGACAGGGGGCTGGCTACACCTTC. Translating it yields CASSPRQGAGYTF.

The chain recombines TRBV9 with TRBJ2-3, with D maybe TRBD2 (6 bases). Per germline, CDR1 SGDLS and CDR2 YYNGEE. The CDR3 has 16 residues. V dropped 0 bases and J dropped 4 bases, with 15 bases sitting between them. CDR3 nucleotide sequence: TGTGCCAGCAGCGTAGAGGGGACTTGGGGCCCAGATACGCAGTATTTT. This translates into CASSVEGTWGPDTQYF. Full variable domain (outside the CDR3, taken from reference TRBV9 and TRBJ2-3): DSGVTQTPKHLITATGQRVTLRCSPRSGDLSVYWYQQSLDQGLQFLIQYYNGEERAKGNILERFSAQQFPDLHSELNLSSLELGDSALYFCASSVEGTWGPDTQYFGPGTRLTVL.